These 32 T cell receptor beta chains were all obtained from the same sample, sequenced in a study of shared clonotypes between healthy human individuals. TCRdb's table, derived via immunoSEQ multiplex PCR, lists solely in-frame clones and lacks some. This sample has 800,000 to 1,200,000 clones, with roughly 74% found just once. The specimen sequenced was memory CD4+ T cells from PBMCs. Subset specified: CD45RA-negative fraction. These receptors all come from a man aged 18-30 years in good health. Some clones in this sample may be carry-over from other donors' samples.

This chain joins TRBV5-6 and TRBJ1-5; D not resolved. The CDR3 has 15 amino acids. V shed 4 bases and J shed 0 bases, with 11 bases lying between them. CDR1 is SGHDT and CDR2 is YYEEEE in the germline V gene. The CDR3 protein is CASSRQTRSNQPQHF. In DNA, the CDR3 is TGTGCCAGCAGCCGCCAGACGCGTAGCAATCAGCCCCAGCATTTT.

This sequence joins TRBV4-1 and TRBJ2-7, with a tentative D call TRBD1 (6 bases). V gave up 6 bases and J gave up 2 bases, with 11 bases separating them. Germline assignment: CDR1 MGHRA and CDR2 YSYEKL. The CDR3 has 13 amino acids. The CDR3 DNA reads as TGCGCCAGCAGGCAACAGGGAGCCTACGAGCAGTACTTC. It is translated as CASRQQGAYEQYF.

This rearrangement joins TRBV2 to TRBJ2-7; 7 nucleotides align to TRBD1. Germline V gene data show CDR1 as SNHLY and CDR2 as FYNNEI. J was trimmed by 4 bases and V by 7 bases; bases with no gene match: 10. The CDR3 runs to 14 residues. DNA of the CDR3: TGTGCCAGCACCGAACACTGGGACAGTTACGAGCAGTACTTC. The encoded protein is CASTEHWDSYEQYF. The variable domain in full, with the rest retrieved from reference TRBV2 and TRBJ2-7, is EPEVTQTPSHQVTQMGQEVILRCVPISNHLYFYWYRQILGQKVEFLVSFYNNEISEKSEIFDDQFSVERPDGSNFTLKIRSTKLEDSAMYFCASTEHWDSYEQYFGPGTRLTVT.

The DNA for the CDR3 is TGTGCCAGCAGCCCCCTGTCGGCTAGGAATGAAAAACTGTTTTTT. Its protein is CASSPLSARNEKLFF. The chain carries TRBV9 and TRBJ1-4; D not certain. CDR1 is SGDLS, CDR2 YYNGEE, per germline. CDR3 length: 15 residues. Trimming took off 4 bases at V and 5 bases at J, with 15 bases between the two ends.

The chain uses TRBV6-5 and TRBJ1-6; D unresolved. This CDR3 contains 13 residues. Germline V CDR1 and CDR2: MNHEY, SVGAGI. V was clipped by 7 bases and J by 5 bases, with 9 bases between them. CDR3 in amino acids: CASKPNNNSPLHF. In DNA form, the CDR3 reads TGTGCCAGCAAGCCAAACAATAATTCACCCCTCCACTTT.

Note on this clone: This CDR3 is also generated by other DNA sequences in the sample. The V gene is TRBV29-1, the J gene TRBJ2-7; 8 bases align to TRBD2. Trimming took 2 bases from V and 4 from J; bases not matched to a gene: 1. The CDR3 spans 12 residues. In germline, CDR1 is SQVTM, CDR2 ANQGSEA. In nucleotides, the CDR3 is TGCAGCGTTGAAAGCGGGAGTTACGAGCAGTACTTC. Translating gives CSVESGSYEQYF.

This chain connects TRBV19 to TRBJ2-1; no firm D call. The CDR3 contains 15 residues. Germline V gene lookup returns CDR1 LNHDA and CDR2 SQIVND (reference sequence). V was shortened by 3 bases and J by 0 bases, with 9 bases between the two germline ends. The CDR3 is CASSIGSISYNEQFF. The CDR3 nucleotides read TGTGCCAGTAGTATCGGCAGTATCTCCTACAATGAGCAGTTCTTC. Together with reference TRBV19 and TRBJ2-1, the CDR3 gives the full variable domain: DGGITQSPKYLFRKEGQNVTLSCEQNLNHDAMYWYRQDPGQGLRLIYYSQIVNDFQKGDIAEGYSVSREKKESFPLTVTSAQKNPTAFYLCASSIGSISYNEQFFGPGTRLTVL.

The chain employs TRBV27 and TRBJ2-7; D possibly uses TRBD1 or TRBD2 (6 bases each). Trimming shortened V by 4 bases and J by 3 bases, and 22 bases separated the two germline ends. Germline-derived CDR1 and CDR2 are MNHEY and SMNVEV (reference sequence). The CDR3 consists of 17 residues. CDR3 nucleotides: TGTGCCAGCAGTTCGACCGGGCTAGGGGGGAAAGACTACGAGCAGTACTTC. The encoded protein is CASSSTGLGGKDYEQYF.

The J gene is TRBJ1-1, the V gene TRBV7-2; D is perhaps TRBD1 (5 bases). The CDR3 totals 14 residues. V was shortened by 4 bases and J by 4 bases, with 13 bases between the two germline ends. The germline CDR1 and CDR2 sequences are SGHTA and FQGNSA. The CDR3 bases are TGTGCCAGCAGCTCACAAGGGGTAATCACTGAAGCTTTCTTT. It specifies CASSSQGVITEAFF.

The rearrangement joins TRBV5-1 to TRBJ2-2; weak D call: TRBD2 (5 bases). V lost 6 bases to trimming and J lost 5 bases, with 14 bases between them. The germline V gene has CDR1 SGHRS and CDR2 YFSETQ. The CDR3 length is 14 residues. The CDR3 sequence: CASKDFFLTGELFF. For the CDR3, the DNA is TGCGCCAGCAAGGACTTTTTCCTGACCGGGGAGCTGTTTTTT.

The chain employs TRBV7-2 and TRBJ1-2; D is unresolved. V shed 6 bases and J shed 0 bases, with 8 bases lying between them. Germline V gene sequence: CDR1 SGHTA, CDR2 FQGNSA. CDR3 length equals 13 residues. The CDR3 DNA sequence: TGTGCCAGCAGGGGTCCCGCTAACTATGGCTACACCTTC. Its protein product is CASRGPANYGYTF.

The chain uses TRBV5-1 and TRBJ2-2; TRBD2 aligns across 8 bases. V dropped 1 base and J dropped 3; count of bases not matched to a gene: 2. The CDR3 runs 15 residues. Germline CDR1 and CDR2: SGHRS and YFSETQ. The CDR3 loop reads CASSLTGGHTGELFF. The CDR3 DNA is TGCGCCAGCAGCTTGACGGGGGGGCACACCGGGGAGCTGTTTTTT.

In this sample, this clone turned up a few times. V usage is TRBV9 and J usage is TRBJ1-2, with D perhaps matching TRBD1 (5 bases). Germline-derived CDR1 and CDR2 are SGDLS and YYNGEE. With 5 bases removed from V and 4 bases from J, the gap between germline ends came to 18 bases. CDR3 length equals 15 residues. The CDR3 sequence: CASRGTSRSLYGYTF. DNA of the CDR3: TGTGCCAGCAGGGGGACCTCACGAAGCCTCTATGGCTACACCTTC.

This clone has only a few counts. V and J are TRBV28 and TRBJ1-2; 8 bases are shared with TRBD1. CDR3 length equals 16 residues. J lost 8 bases, V lost 3 bases, and 14 bases had no gene match. Germline loops: CDR1 MDHEN, CDR2 SYDVKM. Written as DNA, the CDR3 is TGTGCCAGCAGTTTCCATCACCTGGGCCAGGGGGCCGGCTACACCTTC. Its translation is CASSFHHLGQGAGYTF.

In this sample, this clone turned up a few times. The chain couples TRBV10-2 to TRBJ2-5; D possibly corresponds to TRBD1 (5 bases). Trimming left V 7 bases short and J 0 bases short, with 15 bases between. This CDR3 is 15 amino acids long. Germline CDR1 reads WSHSY; CDR2 reads SAAADI. CDR3: CASTIQRGNQETQYF. CDR3 in DNA: TGCGCCAGCACCATTCAAAGGGGTAACCAAGAGACCCAGTACTTC.

The chain employs TRBV21-1 and TRBJ2-2; TRBD1, the table's D call, was not compared with the DNA. TRBV21-1 is shown as a pseudogene. The CDR3 is made up of 16 amino acids. This CDR3 is CASRGNPGQHTGELFF. The CDR3 DNA follows: TGTGCCAGCAGAGGTAATCCGGGACAGCACACCGGGGAGCTGTTTTTT.

This clone was picked up a small number of times. The J gene is TRBJ2-1, the V gene TRBV18; tentatively, D is TRBD1 (7 bases). This CDR3 has 15 amino acids. Per germline, CDR1 KGHSH and CDR2 LQKENI. V was shortened by 2 bases and J by 7 bases, with 15 bases between the two germline ends. The CDR3 loop is CASSPRVAGGNEQFF. The CDR3 nucleotides read TGTGCCAGCTCACCAAGGGTTGCAGGGGGGAATGAGCAGTTCTTC.

The chain carries TRBV28 and TRBJ1-2, with 8 bases aligning to TRBD1. This CDR3 spans 16 amino acids. Germline V lookup: CDR1 MDHEN, CDR2 SYDVKM. J lost 1 base, V lost 2 bases, and 6 bases had no gene match. The CDR3 region has the DNA TGTGCCAGCAGTTTACCGCAACAGGGGGTTAACTATGGCTACACCTTC. It encodes CASSLPQQGVNYGYTF.

A single count supports this clone. The V call is TRBV4-1, the J call TRBJ2-4; D is unresolved. This CDR3 has 14 residues. The V gene's germline CDR1 is MGHRA and CDR2 YSYEKL. Trimming cost V 3 bases and J 3 bases, with 9 bases left between them. In DNA form, the CDR3 reads TGCGCCAGCAGCCACGTCGCGATCAAAAACATTCAGTACTTC. It encodes CASSHVAIKNIQYF.

This clone was found a few times. This rearrangement joins TRBV5-6 to TRBJ2-5, with 11 bases fitting TRBD2. From germline, CDR1 is SGHDT and CDR2 YYEEEE. With V trimmed by 4 bases and J by 3 bases, 2 bases remained unmatched. The CDR3 covers 14 residues. The DNA of the CDR3 is TGTGCCAGCAGCCCGGGACTAGCGGAAGAGACCCAGTACTTC. This translates into CASSPGLAEETQYF.

J is TRBJ2-7 and V is TRBV2, with D uncertain. The CDR3 extends over 14 amino acids. Germline-derived CDR1 and CDR2 are SNHLY and FYNNEI. V dropped 5 bases and J dropped 2 bases, with 13 bases sitting between them. This chain's CDR3 is CASSLPASPYEQYF. The CDR3, as DNA: TGTGCCAGCAGTCTTCCGGCCAGTCCCTACGAGCAGTACTTC. Full variable domain (missing parts from reference TRBV2 and TRBJ2-7): EPEVTQTPSHQVTQMGQEVILRCVPISNHLYFYWYRQILGQKVEFLVSFYNNEISEKSEIFDDQFSVERPDGSNFTLKIRSTKLEDSAMYFCASSLPASPYEQYFGPGTRLTVT.

Comment on this clone: The same CDR3 also results from other DNA sequences found in this sample. V gene TRBV2 combines with J gene TRBJ2-5; no clear D. V lost 5 bases and J lost 2, with 3 bases in between. CDR3 length: 11 amino acids. The germline V gene encodes CDR1 SNHLY and CDR2 FYNNEI. CDR3 bases: TGTGCCAGCAGTCCACAAGAGACCCAGTACTTC. Its protein product is CASSPQETQYF. Looking up the rest from reference TRBV2 and TRBJ2-5 gives the full variable domain: EPEVTQTPSHQVTQMGQEVILRCVPISNHLYFYWYRQILGQKVEFLVSFYNNEISEKSEIFDDQFSVERPDGSNFTLKIRSTKLEDSAMYFCASSPQETQYFGPGTRLLVL.

The V call is TRBV30, the J call TRBJ2-3, with 9 bases aligning to TRBD2. V dropped 1 base and J dropped 5; count of bases not matched to a gene: 7. This CDR3 contains 15 residues. CDR1 is GTSNPN and CDR2 is SVGIG in the germline V gene (reference sequence). Written as DNA, the CDR3 is TGTGCCTGGAGTGGTGCGGGAGGGCCGGTAGATACGCAGTATTTT. Translated: CAWSGAGGPVDTQYF.

This clone was seen ten or more times. This rearrangement joins TRBV11-2 to TRBJ1-5; a weak D match, TRBD1 (5 bases). This CDR3 is built from 14 residues. CDR1 is SGHAT and CDR2 is FQNNGV in the germline V gene. V was pared by 5 bases and J by 4 bases, with 12 bases between. The CDR3 coding sequence is TGTGCCAGCAGCCCAGGACACGAGAATCAGCCCCAGCATTTT. Residues: CASSPGHENQPQHF.

CDR3 region: CASSLEGYYSTEAFF. CDR3 in DNA: TGTGCCAGCAGTTTGGAGGGTTATTACAGTACTGAAGCTTTCTTT. The chain is built from TRBV27 and TRBJ1-1, with D unclear. Germline CDR1 reads MNHEY; CDR2 reads SMNVEV (reference sequence). CDR3 length: 15 residues. Deletions cut 3 bases from V and 5 bases from J, with 16 bases between.

This rearrangement joins TRBV11-3 to TRBJ2-1; TRBD2 agrees at 8 bases. The germline V gene encodes CDR1 SGHNT and CDR2 YENEEA. The CDR3 sequence is 13 residues long. Unmatched junction bases numbered 7, after V lost 5 bases and J lost 10 bases. The CDR3 DNA reads as TGTGCCAGCAGCCCAAGAAGCGGGGGCGAGCAGTTCTTC. Residues: CASSPRSGGEQFF.

The gene calls are TRBV28 and TRBJ1-1; D possibly corresponds to TRBD1 (5 bases). V lost 2 bases to trimming and J lost 12 bases, with 19 bases between them. The CDR3 has 14 residues. Per germline, CDR1 MDHEN and CDR2 SYDVKM. DNA for the CDR3: TGTGCCAGCAGTTTAGGACACCGGGCGGGCGTAACTTTCTTT. Translation: CASSLGHRAGVTFF.

The chain has TRBV30 and TRBJ1-6, with unresolved D. The germline V and J ends were trimmed by 0 bases and 10 bases, with 19 bases remaining between them. The CDR3 is 16 residues long. CDR1 and CDR2 (germline): GTSNPN, SVGIG (reference sequence). As DNA, the CDR3 is TGTGCCTGGAGTGTACCAGGAGGGTTTGCCTACTCACCCCTCCACTTT. As protein: CAWSVPGGFAYSPLHF.

The chain carries TRBV28 and TRBJ1-5; 12 bases match TRBD1. Germline CDR1 and CDR2: MDHEN and SYDVKM. The CDR3 length is 16 residues. Trimming took 5 bases from V and 6 from J; bases not matched to a gene: 8. In nucleotides, the CDR3 is TGTGCCAGCAGTGGGAGGGACAGGGGGCTGAGTCAGCCCCAGCATTTT. Translating it yields CASSGRDRGLSQPQHF.

CDR3 sequence (DNA): TGTGCCAGCAGGAAAGCGGGACAGAGGGACACTGAAGCTTTCTTT. It is translated as CASRKAGQRDTEAFF. The chain employs TRBV11-2 and TRBJ1-1; the match to TRBD1 covers 7 bases. CDR3 size: 15 residues. Per the germline V gene, CDR1 is SGHAT and CDR2 is FQNNGV. Germline trimming cut 6 bases from V and 3 bases from J; bases unmatched to any gene: 10.

This sequence joins TRBV5-1 and TRBJ2-5; D not certain. The V gene's germline CDR1 is SGHRS and CDR2 YFSETQ. Trimming removed 0 bases from V and 3 bases from J, with 12 bases in between. The CDR3 runs to 15 residues. CDR3 nucleotide sequence: TGCGCCAGCAGCTTGGGATTCGTATGGGAAGAGACCCAGTACTTC. It is translated as CASSLGFVWEETQYF. Using reference TRBV5-1 and TRBJ2-5 for the parts outside the CDR3, the full variable domain is KAGVTQTPRYLIKTRGQQVTLSCSPISGHRSVSWYQQTPGQGLQFLFEYFSETQRNKGNFPGRFSGRQFSNSRSEMNVSTLELGDSALYLCASSLGFVWEETQYFGPGTRLLVL.

V is TRBV10-3 and J is TRBJ2-5; 8 bases map to TRBD1. Germline assignment: CDR1 ENHRY and CDR2 SYGVKD. CDR3 size: 14 residues. The J segment lost 9 bases and the V segment lost 6 bases, leaving 12 bases of the junction unmatched. CDR3 nucleotides: TGTGCCATCAGCTTGGACAGGGCTACCGCGGCCCAGTACTTC. This sequence encodes CAISLDRATAAQYF.